Listed here are 20 T cell receptor beta chains from one sample, sequenced in a study of T cell responses to AZD1222 COVID-19 vaccine. Measured with immunoSEQ multiplex PCR; TCRdb has only the in-frame clones, and not every one. Altogether around 120,000 clones are present, about 90% being singletons, with the ten largest covering 7.9%. The material sequenced was peripheral blood, taken 28 days after the second AZD1222 dose. These receptors were taken from an adult who received the AZD1222 COVID-19 vaccine.

This clone occurred once. The chain uses TRBV12-3 or TRBV12-4 and TRBJ1-4; 8 nucleotides match TRBD1. This CDR3 is built from 13 residues. V dropped 5 bases and J dropped 11; count of bases not matched to a gene: 7. In DNA, the CDR3 is TGTGCCAGCAGTGGACAGGGTGTAAGCAAACTGTTTTTT. As protein: CASSGQGVSKLFF.

V is TRBV19 and J is TRBJ2-2, with D unclear. V dropped 6 bases and J dropped 6 bases, with 14 bases sitting between them. Germline V lookup: CDR1 LNHDA, CDR2 SQIVND (reference sequence). CDR3 length: 14 residues. This chain's CDR3 is CASSRNPPPGELFF. The CDR3 DNA follows: TGTGCCAGTAGCCGAAACCCTCCCCCCGGGGAGCTGTTTTTT.

The chain recombines TRBV5-6 with TRBJ1-6; tentatively, D is TRBD1 (5 bases). Germline loops: CDR1 SGHDT, CDR2 YYEEEE. The ends were cut back, 0 bases at V and 4 bases at J, with 14 bases in the middle. This CDR3 has 17 amino acids. CDR3 DNA sequence: TGTGCCAGCAGCTTGGGCCAGGGTCCCCCTTATAATTCACCCCTCCACTTT. Protein product: CASSLGQGPPYNSPLHF.

The rearrangement joins TRBV7-8 to TRBJ2-7; tentatively, D is TRBD2 (5 bases). The germline CDR1 and CDR2 sequences are SGHVS and FQNEAQ. The length of the CDR3 is 15 residues. Trimming left V 6 bases short and J 6 bases short, with 21 bases between. CDR3 DNA sequence: TGTGCCAGCAGACACAACGGAGGAGTATTGTTCGAGCAGTACTTC. Protein sequence: CASRHNGGVLFEQYF.

The chain employs TRBV12-5 and TRBJ2-3, with 7 bases lining up with TRBD2. V dropped 5 bases and J dropped 4; count of bases not matched to a gene: 0. The CDR3 runs to 12 residues. The germline gives CDR1 LGHNT, CDR2 FRNRAP. The CDR3 DNA follows: TGTGCTAGTGGTCGGGAGGCAGATACGCAGTATTTT. Protein product: CASGREADTQYF.

This clone was detected a few times. V usage is TRBV19 and J usage is TRBJ1-3; D is unclear. Per the germline V gene, CDR1 is LNHDA and CDR2 is SQIVND (reference sequence). The CDR3 covers 16 residues. Deletions cut 1 base from V and 0 bases from J, with 10 bases between. CDR3 bases: TGTGCCAGTAGTATAGGAGAGAACTACTCTGGAAACACCATATATTTT. Translated: CASSIGENYSGNTIYF.

The rearrangement links TRBV3-1 (or the pseudogene TRBV3-2) to TRBJ1-6; D remains ambiguous. The V end lost 1 base, the J end lost 7 bases, and 11 bases lay between the germline ends. The CDR3 loop spans 15 amino acids. Germline V gene lookup returns CDR1 LGHDT and CDR2 YNNKEL (reference sequence). DNA of the CDR3: TGTGCCAGCAGCCAAGGAGGATTTAAGAATTCACCCCTCCACTTT. This encodes CASSQGGFKNSPLHF.

The V call is TRBV7-2, the J call TRBJ2-7; D might be TRBD2 (6 bases). The germline gives CDR1 SGHTA, CDR2 FQGNSA. The V end lost 2 bases, the J end lost 0 bases, and 8 bases lay between the germline ends. CDR3 size: 14 residues. The CDR3 DNA follows: TGTGCCAGCAGCTTACTAGCGAGCTCCTACGAGCAGTACTTC. Its protein product is CASSLLASSYEQYF. The whole variable domain, filled in from reference TRBV7-2 and TRBJ2-7, reads GAGVSQSPSNKVTEKGKDVELRCDPISGHTALYWYRQSLGQGLEFLIYFQGNSAPDKSGLPSDRFSAERTGGSVSTLTIQRTQQEDSAVYLCASSLLASSYEQYFGPGTRLTVT.

The J gene is TRBJ1-2, the V gene TRBV5-1; 7 bases fit TRBD1. Germline CDR1 is SGHRS and CDR2 is YFSETQ. The CDR3 covers 13 residues. The V and J ends lost 7 bases and 2 bases, in that order; junction bases with no gene match: 5. CDR3 sequence: CASDGQANYGYTF. In nucleotides, the CDR3 is TGCGCCAGCGACGGACAGGCGAACTATGGCTACACCTTC.

The chain employs TRBV19 and TRBJ1-5; D may be TRBD1 (5 bases). In germline, CDR1 is LNHDA, CDR2 SQIVND (reference sequence). Trimming pared 6 bases from V and 0 bases from J, leaving 18 bases between. The length of the CDR3 is 17 residues. CDR3 DNA sequence: TGTGCCAGTAGGGTTGGCAGGGCCGATTATAGCAATCAGCCCCAGCATTTT. Translated, it gives CASRVGRADYSNQPQHF.

The chain has TRBV6-1 and TRBJ1-5; D gene ambiguous. V was pared by 3 bases and J by 3 bases, with 6 bases between. Germline V gene data show CDR1 as MNHNS and CDR2 as SASEGT. CDR3 size: 13 residues. The CDR3 DNA follows: TGTGCCAGCAGTGACCCCAACAATCAGCCCCAGCATTTT. It yields the protein CASSDPNNQPQHF.

V and J are TRBV24-1 and TRBJ1-1; no firm D call. This CDR3 region has 14 residues. The germline gives CDR1 KGHDR, CDR2 SFDVKD. V was trimmed by 3 bases and J by 4 bases, leaving 11 bases between them. CDR3 in DNA: TGTGCCACCAGTGATGAAAAGGGAGGCACTGAAGCTTTCTTT. Its translation is CATSDEKGGTEAFF.

J is TRBJ2-2 and V is TRBV6-5; possibly TRBD1 for D (5 bases). V lost 8 bases and J 1 base, leaving 14 bases between the germline ends. Germline V gene sequence: CDR1 MNHEY, CDR2 SVGAGI. CDR3 length equals 15 residues. The CDR3 DNA sequence: TGTGCCAGCCGGATGGGGCAGATGAACACCGGGGAGCTGTTTTTT. Its translation is CASRMGQMNTGELFF.

A remark on this clone: One junction end does not reproduce the germline sequence, and a read error may be involved. The chain has TRBV6-5 and TRBJ2-7; 9 bases match TRBD1. The germline gives CDR1 MNHEY, CDR2 SVGAGI. CDR3 length: 14 amino acids. Here the CDR3 DNA reads TGTGCCAGCAGTACCCCGCGGACAGGGGTGAAATGGCACTTC. It encodes CASSTPRTGVKWHF.

The CDR3 spells CASSQTTTGQYGYTF. DNA for the CDR3: TGCGCCAGCAGCCAAACTACGACAGGGCAATATGGCTACACCTTC. The V and J genes are TRBV5-1 and TRBJ1-2; 7 positions match TRBD1. This CDR3 is built from 15 residues. V lost 4 bases and J lost 5; bases outside the gene matches: 11. Per germline, CDR1 SGHRS and CDR2 YFSETQ.

J is TRBJ1-2 and V is TRBV11-3; no definite D call. V was cut by 4 bases and J by 0 bases, with 15 bases left in between. The CDR3 extends over 16 amino acids. Germline loops: CDR1 SGHNT, CDR2 YENEEA. For the CDR3, the DNA is TGTGCCAGCAGCTCTCGCGAGGGAGGGACTAACTATGGCTACACCTTC. It specifies CASSSREGGTNYGYTF.

V gene TRBV13 combines with J gene TRBJ2-7; TRBD1 aligns across 9 bases. Germline loops: CDR1 PRHDT, CDR2 FYEKMQ (reference sequence). Unmatched junction bases numbered 11, after V lost 5 bases and J lost 6 bases. CDR3 size: 15 residues. CDR3 nucleotide sequence: TGTGCCAGCAGCGACTACTCGGGACAGGGAGGCGAGCAGTACTTC. It specifies CASSDYSGQGGEQYF.

The rearrangement joins TRBV2 to TRBJ2-5; TRBD1 is a possible D gene (6 bases). Germline assignment: CDR1 SNHLY and CDR2 FYNNEI. This CDR3 comprises 14 residues. V lost 10 bases, J lost 3 bases, and 18 bases lay in between. The CDR3 DNA is TGTGCCACCTCCCTCGTGGGGGCCGAAGAGACCCAGTACTTC. Amino acid sequence: CATSLVGAEETQYF.

The chain links TRBV29-1 to TRBJ1-1; D is perhaps TRBD1 (5 bases). Looked up from germline, CDR1 is SQVTM and CDR2 is ANQGSEA. With 1 base removed from V and 7 bases from J, the gap between germline ends came to 19 bases. The CDR3 spans 15 residues. The CDR3 sequence is CSVEASGDGAYEAFF. The CDR3 DNA is TGCAGCGTTGAAGCGTCGGGGGACGGAGCATATGAAGCTTTCTTT.

The chain carries TRBV11-2 and TRBJ1-1; no clear D. From germline, CDR1 is SGHAT and CDR2 FQNNGV. The V and J ends lost 5 bases and 2 bases respectively, with 6 bases between them. This CDR3 region has 12 residues. The CDR3 reads CASSPLNTEAFF. CDR3 sequence (DNA): TGTGCCAGCAGCCCTTTAAACACTGAAGCTTTCTTT.